Following are 25 T cell receptor beta chains from one sample sequenced in a study of blood T cells in healthy people across ages (dated by TCRdb to about 2015). The library was made by 5' RACE. Sequenced using an Illumina HiSeq 2500. The second PCR ran for about 6 to 12 cycles and used a J-beta primer mix along with a sample-barcoded 5' primer. TCRdb itself trimmed the public reads at Q25 with fastp, ran MiXCR and retained productive beta chains. Every CDR3 protein is listed once, alongside the most common genes and DNA of its rows. This sample gives roughly 1.7 million distinct CDR3 sequences in total; around 35% of them show up just once. The ten largest make up around 11% of the sample. The specimen was blood. The source of these receptors is a woman aged 30 to 39 in good health.

This sequence joins TRBV14 and TRBJ2-5; no firm D call. V was clipped by 9 bases and J by 1 base, with 12 bases between them. This CDR3 has 13 amino acids. Looked up from germline, CDR1 is SGHDN and CDR2 is FVKESK. This CDR3 is CARSQTFQETQYF. CDR3 bases: TGTGCCAGGTCACAGACGTTCCAAGAGACCCAGTACTTC.

Regarding this clonotype: Relative to the germline gene, one junction end is altered; a read error may explain this. The CDR3 coding sequence is TGTGCCGGCAGTTACCGGACTAGCGGGAACAATGAGCAGTTCTTC. Its translation is CAGSYRTSGNNEQFF. The chain joins TRBV6-6 to TRBJ2-1; TRBD2 matches 12 bases. The CDR3 totals 15 residues. Germline V gene sequence: CDR1 MNHNY, CDR2 SVGAGI (reference sequence).

This sequence joins TRBV5-6 and TRBJ2-3, with TRBD1 matching over 9 bases. The CDR3 runs 14 residues. The germline CDR1 and CDR2 sequences are SGHDT and YYEEEE. The V segment lost 4 bases and the J segment 5 bases; nucleotides outside the gene matches: 5. The CDR3: CASSPGTGIDTQYF. The CDR3 nucleotides are TGTGCCAGCAGCCCCGGGACAGGGATAGATACGCAGTATTTT.

The V and J genes are TRBV30 and TRBJ2-1; D remains unclear. The V and J ends lost 0 bases and 4 bases respectively, with 7 bases between them. This CDR3 comprises 13 residues. The germline gives CDR1 GTSNPN, CDR2 SVGIG (reference sequence). This chain's CDR3 is CAWSVRQYNEQFF. In DNA, the CDR3 is TGTGCCTGGAGTGTACGGCAGTACAATGAGCAGTTCTTC.

This clonotype was seen more than once but under ten times. This chain links TRBV5-1 with TRBJ2-5, with D uncertain. V was clipped by 6 bases and J by 5 bases, with 14 bases between them. Germline CDR1 and CDR2: SGHRS and YFSETQ. This CDR3 is 13 amino acids long. Here the CDR3 DNA reads TGCGCCAGCAAGGCGTGGTTTTTGGAGACCCAGTACTTC. Protein sequence: CASKAWFLETQYF.

The rearrangement links TRBV4-2 to TRBJ2-7; 11 bases are shared with TRBD2. Trimming cost V 0 bases and J 3 bases; bases outside gene matches: 4. Germline CDR1 and CDR2: LGHNA and YNFKEQ. CDR3 length: 16 amino acids. The DNA of the CDR3 is TGTGCCAGCAGCCAAGATTTCACTAGCGGGAGCTACGAGCAGTACTTC. It encodes CASSQDFTSGSYEQYF.

This chain links TRBV20-1 with TRBJ2-1; D gene unclear. V lost 2 bases, J lost 3 bases, and 17 bases lay in between. This CDR3 comprises 16 residues. Germline V gene lookup returns CDR1 DFQATT and CDR2 SNEGSKA (reference sequence). CDR3 DNA sequence: TGCAGTGCTAGACCCACATGGGTCTCTAGCTACAATGAGCAGTTCTTC. Its protein product is CSARPTWVSSYNEQFF.

The chain couples TRBV7-2 to TRBJ2-1; the D is unclear. The CDR3 runs 13 residues. CDR1 and CDR2 (germline): SGHTA, FQGNSA. Deletions cut 3 bases from V and 10 bases from J, with 13 bases between. CDR3 protein: CASSLGTLREQFF. CDR3 DNA: TGTGCCAGCAGCTTGGGCACCCTTCGGGAGCAGTTCTTC.

J is TRBJ1-5 and V is TRBV5-5; tentative D call: TRBD1 (6 bases). This CDR3 is 16 amino acids long. Trimming removed 5 bases from V and 7 bases from J, with 22 bases in between. In germline, CDR1 is SGHKS, CDR2 YYEKEE (reference sequence). CDR3 coding DNA: TGTGCCAGCAGTCGGGGGGCGGGGGGTTTTCGCCAGCCCCAGCATTTT. Protein: CASSRGAGGFRQPQHF.

This clonotype was observed a few times. This sequence joins TRBV20-1 and TRBJ1-2, with 10 bases that match TRBD1. The length of the CDR3 is 13 residues. V trimming: 0 bases; J trimming: 7 bases; junction bases outside the gene matches: 2. The germline CDR1 and CDR2 sequences are DFQATT and SNEGSKA (reference sequence). The CDR3 loop is CSARDGTGVGYTF. The CDR3 DNA reads TGCAGTGCTAGAGATGGGACAGGGGTTGGCTACACCTTC.

This chain links TRBV6-5 with TRBJ1-2; no firm D call. The CDR3 runs to 13 residues. The V and J ends lost 6 bases and 8 bases respectively, with 16 bases between them. From germline, CDR1 is MNHEY and CDR2 SVGAGI. CDR3 sequence (DNA): TGTGCCAGCAGCCCGGACTTGACGGGGGGCTACACCTTC. Its translation is CASSPDLTGGYTF.

The chain is built from TRBV28 and TRBJ2-3; tentatively, D is TRBD2 (6 bases). CDR3 length: 15 residues. Germline lookup yields CDR1 MDHEN and CDR2 SYDVKM. V dropped 5 bases and J dropped 2 bases, with 14 bases sitting between them. CDR3 protein: CASSRVVADTDTQYF. The CDR3 nucleotides are TGTGCCAGCAGTCGAGTAGTAGCGGACACAGATACGCAGTATTTT.

The chain uses TRBV7-3 and TRBJ2-3; D is possibly TRBD1 (6 bases). The CDR3 totals 15 residues. The germline gives CDR1 SGHTA, CDR2 FQGTGA. Deletions cut 5 bases from V and 2 bases from J, with 14 bases between. The CDR3 region has the DNA TGTGCCAGCAGCCCCCAGACAGGTACCACAGATACGCAGTATTTT. It specifies CASSPQTGTTDTQYF.

This clonotype appeared a few times. The V gene is TRBV20-1, the J gene TRBJ2-5, with 8 bases identical to TRBD2. The ends lost 4 bases at V and 2 bases at J; junction bases unmatched: 6. CDR1 DFQATT and CDR2 SNEGSKA come from the germline V gene (reference sequence). The CDR3 length is 14 residues. CDR3 nucleotide sequence: TGCAGTGCTACCGGGGGGGATACACAAGAGACCCAGTACTTC. Translated: CSATGGDTQETQYF.

This chain links TRBV2 with TRBJ1-2; 7 bases are shared with TRBD1. Germline V lookup: CDR1 SNHLY, CDR2 FYNNEI. The J segment lost 4 bases and the V segment lost 6 bases, leaving 5 bases of the junction unmatched. The length of the CDR3 is 13 residues. CDR3 sequence: CASRGDSFYGYTF. CDR3 nucleotide sequence: TGTGCCAGCAGAGGGGACAGTTTCTATGGCTACACCTTC.

The V and J genes are TRBV20-1 and TRBJ2-7; 8 bases line up with TRBD1. Germline loops: CDR1 DFQATT, CDR2 SNEGSKA (reference sequence). V gave up 3 bases and J gave up 1 base; unmatched junction bases: 8. This CDR3 comprises 15 residues. The CDR3 nucleotides read TGCAGTGCTAGTTCCCATCAGGGGGCTTCCTACGAGCAGTACTTC. Protein product: CSASSHQGASYEQYF.

This clonotype was counted only a few times. The J gene is TRBJ2-1, the V gene TRBV3-1; D unclear. In germline, CDR1 is LGHDT, CDR2 YNNKEL (reference sequence). This CDR3 region has 15 residues. V was shortened by 4 bases and J by 2 bases, with 12 bases between the two germline ends. CDR3 residues: CASSPSGPTYNEQFF. The CDR3 nucleotides are TGTGCCAGCAGCCCGTCCGGGCCTACCTACAATGAGCAGTTCTTC.

J is TRBJ2-7 and V is TRBV4-1; 11 bases line up with TRBD2. Germline V gene lookup returns CDR1 MGHRA and CDR2 YSYEKL. The CDR3 extends over 16 amino acids. The V gene end was trimmed by 0 bases and the J gene end by 7 bases; junction bases not matched to a gene: 8. The CDR3 coding sequence is TGCGCCAGCAGCCAAGAGGGGGGACTAGCGGAGGGGGAGCAGTACTTC. This sequence encodes CASSQEGGLAEGEQYF.

In its sample, this clonotype was seen a few times. The chain carries TRBV20-1 and TRBJ1-1, with D uncertain. This CDR3 is 13 amino acids long. V lost 2 bases to trimming and J lost 1 base, with 8 bases between them. CDR1 is DFQATT and CDR2 is SNEGSKA in the germline V gene (reference sequence). CDR3 bases: TGCAGTGCTAGAAGTCGGGAGAACACTGAAGCTTTCTTT. Protein sequence: CSARSRENTEAFF.

The table lists this clonotype with a few counts. The chain employs TRBV2 and TRBJ2-1; tentatively, D is TRBD2 (7 bases). Germline lookup yields CDR1 SNHLY and CDR2 FYNNEI. V dropped 0 bases and J dropped 0 bases, with 21 bases sitting between them. This CDR3 is built from 20 residues. CDR3 loop: CASSEARPGGPKSSYNEQFF. CDR3 sequence (DNA): TGTGCCAGCAGTGAAGCTCGGCCCGGGGGGCCTAAGAGCTCCTACAATGAGCAGTTCTTC.

This clonotype was observed a few times. The V and J genes are TRBV7-2 and TRBJ2-3, with 11 bases fitting TRBD2. The V gene end was trimmed by 2 bases and the J gene end by 3 bases; junction bases not matched to a gene: 10. Germline CDR1 and CDR2: SGHTA and FQGNSA. CDR3 length: 18 amino acids. The CDR3 nucleotides are TGTGCCAGCAGCTTACCGGTGATAGCGGGAGGGCGGACAGATACGCAGTATTTT. Protein product: CASSLPVIAGGRTDTQYF.

V and J are TRBV29-1 and TRBJ1-1; no clear D. The V and J ends lost 7 bases and 6 bases respectively, with 15 bases between them. This CDR3 has 12 amino acids. Per the germline V gene, CDR1 is SQVTM and CDR2 is ANQGSEA. The CDR3 DNA follows: TGCAGCGGTGATGAGGGATGGGCTGAAGCTTTCTTT. It codes for CSGDEGWAEAFF. The full variable domain, in which reference TRBV29-1 and TRBJ1-1 provide the parts outside the CDR3, is SAVISQKPSRDICQRGTSLTIQCQVDSQVTMMFWYRQQPGQSLTLIATANQGSEATYESGFVIDKFPISRPNLTFSTLTVSNMSPEDSSIYLCSGDEGWAEAFFGQGTRLTVV.

In its sample, this clonotype was seen a few times. The chain employs TRBV9 and TRBJ2-1; D possibly corresponds to TRBD2 (6 bases). Trimming cost V 4 bases and J 10 bases, with 18 bases left between them. This CDR3 contains 14 residues. Germline V lookup: CDR1 SGDLS, CDR2 YYNGEE. This CDR3 is CASSTGSSGSEQFF. The CDR3 DNA reads as TGTGCCAGCAGCACAGGAAGTAGCGGAAGCGAGCAGTTCTTC.

The V and J genes are TRBV6-1 and TRBJ2-5, with a possible D match to TRBD1 (5 bases). CDR1 MNHNS and CDR2 SASEGT come from the germline V gene. V was clipped by 6 bases and J by 1 base, with 12 bases between them. The CDR3 extends over 14 amino acids. CDR3 amino acids: CASRRNRFQETQYF. The CDR3 bases are TGTGCCAGCAGGAGGAACAGGTTCCAAGAGACCCAGTACTTC.

This sequence joins TRBV10-3 and TRBJ2-1; 11 nucleotides line up with TRBD2. CDR3 length equals 15 residues. The V gene's germline CDR1 is ENHRY and CDR2 SYGVKD. Unmatched junction bases numbered 5, after V lost 0 bases and J lost 10 bases. This CDR3 reads CAISESSGLAEEQFF. CDR3 bases: TGTGCCATCAGTGAGTCTTCGGGACTAGCGGAAGAGCAGTTCTTC.